This T cell receptor (beta chain) was sequenced during a study of T cell repertoires in cytomegalovirus infection. Study context: Newly reported HLA-C-restricted and thoroughly characterized HLA-B-restricted CMV epitopes were employed. From public TCR beta signatures came an indication of both CMV infection and matching HLA type.

On this clonotype itself: No antigen is known for it.

Per the germline V gene, CDR1 is MNHEY and CDR2 is SVGAGI. The CDR3 extends over 14 amino acids. Trimming cost V 0 bases and J 6 bases; bases outside gene matches: 2. TCRdb called the reads again in MiXCR, with one record for every CDR3 protein. There are approximately 110,000 distinct CDR3 sequences in the sample; less than 55% occur only once, and less than 80% lies in the top ten. Overall study results and limits: Based on cumulative public TCR beta family frequency, carriers of CMV plus the relevant HLA were identified.

This chain connects TRBV6-5 to TRBJ1-1; the match to TRBD1 covers 9 bases. The material was CD8+ T cells from cultured PBMCs, obtained from culture after CMV antigen stimulation. This sequence originates from a human donor in good health (CMV status not recorded). Some clones in this sample may be carry-over from other donors' samples. This CDR3 reads CASSYSGQGSEAFF. In nucleotides, the CDR3 is TGTGCCAGCAGTTACTCGGGACAGGGCTCTGAAGCTTTCTTT.